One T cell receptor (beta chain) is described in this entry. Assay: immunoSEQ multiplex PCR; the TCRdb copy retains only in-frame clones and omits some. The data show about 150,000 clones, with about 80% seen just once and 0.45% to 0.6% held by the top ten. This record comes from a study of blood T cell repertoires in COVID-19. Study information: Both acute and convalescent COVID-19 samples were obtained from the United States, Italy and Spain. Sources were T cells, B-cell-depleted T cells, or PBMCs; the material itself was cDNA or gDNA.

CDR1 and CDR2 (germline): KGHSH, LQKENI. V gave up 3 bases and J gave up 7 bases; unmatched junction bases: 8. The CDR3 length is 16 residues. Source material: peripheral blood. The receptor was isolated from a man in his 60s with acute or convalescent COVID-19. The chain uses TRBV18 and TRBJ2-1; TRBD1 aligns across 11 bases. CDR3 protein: CASSPRGQGAPNEQFF. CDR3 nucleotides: TGTGCCAGCTCACCCCGAGGACAGGGGGCGCCTAATGAGCAGTTCTTC.